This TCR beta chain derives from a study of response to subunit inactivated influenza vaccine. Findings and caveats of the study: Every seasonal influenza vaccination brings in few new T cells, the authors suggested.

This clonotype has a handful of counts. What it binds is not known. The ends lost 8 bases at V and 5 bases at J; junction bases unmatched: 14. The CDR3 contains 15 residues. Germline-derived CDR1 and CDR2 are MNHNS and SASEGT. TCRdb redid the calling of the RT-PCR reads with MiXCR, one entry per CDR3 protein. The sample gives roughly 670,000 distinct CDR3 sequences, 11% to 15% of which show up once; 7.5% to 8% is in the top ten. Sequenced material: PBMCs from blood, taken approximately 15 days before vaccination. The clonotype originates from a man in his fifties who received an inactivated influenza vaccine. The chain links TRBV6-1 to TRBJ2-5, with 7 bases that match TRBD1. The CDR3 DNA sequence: TGTGCCAGCTCTATAAAACAGGGGTGGTATGAGACCCAGTACTTC. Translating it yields CASSIKQGWYETQYF.